These 24 T cell receptor beta chains were all obtained from the same sample, sequenced in a study of beta chain features in type 1 diabetes. No antigens are known for them. Of the isolated RNA, all was reverse transcribed, and so the sequenced material was expressed TCRB transcripts. This table comes from immunoSEQ multiplex PCR, and its TCRdb copy is limited to in-frame clones, with some not included. The sample shows fewer than 400,000 clones, 7% to 10% of them seen only once. Notes on the study in general: Among patients with Type 1 diabetes, TCRB CDR3s were moderately but significantly shorter in every one of the four CD4+ subsets.

The specimen sequenced was central memory CD4+ T cells from blood. The receptor set was obtained from a young man with type 1 diabetes.

This clone was counted between two and nine times. This chain connects TRBV2 to TRBJ2-3; TRBD1 matches 9 bases. Germline V lookup: CDR1 SNHLY, CDR2 FYNNEI. The ends lost 7 bases at V and 4 bases at J; junction bases unmatched: 3. The CDR3 is 13 amino acids. CDR3 bases: TGTGCCAGCAATCGACAGGGGGCAGATACGCAGTATTTT. Protein: CASNRQGADTQYF. Based on the CDR3 plus reference TRBV2 and TRBJ2-3, the full variable domain is EPEVTQTPSHQVTQMGQEVILRCVPISNHLYFYWYRQILGQKVEFLVSFYNNEISEKSEIFDDQFSVERPDGSNFTLKIRSTKLEDSAMYFCASNRQGADTQYFGPGTRLTVL.

This chain connects TRBV29-1 to TRBJ2-7, with 10 bases matching TRBD2. J lost 4 bases, V lost 2 bases, and 5 bases had no gene match. The CDR3 extends over 14 amino acids. Germline CDR1 is SQVTM and CDR2 is ANQGSEA. CDR3 protein: CSVEKLAGRYEQYF. The CDR3 DNA sequence: TGCAGCGTTGAAAAACTAGCGGGGAGGTACGAGCAGTACTTC.

In this sample, this clone turned up a few times. The gene calls are TRBV18 and TRBJ1-6; D gene uncertain. The length of the CDR3 is 16 residues. CDR1 and CDR2 from the germline V gene are KGHSH and LQKENI. Trimming removed 6 bases at V and 7 bases at J, with 19 bases between. This CDR3 reads CASSPDQGAQNSPLHF. The CDR3 DNA reads TGTGCCAGCTCCCCCGACCAAGGAGCCCAAAATTCACCCCTCCACTTT.

The chain couples TRBV7-2 to TRBJ1-2, with D tentatively TRBD1 (5 bases). V lost 5 bases and J 5 bases, leaving 24 bases between the germline ends. Looked up from germline, CDR1 is SGHTA and CDR2 is FQGNSA. This CDR3 region has 17 residues. For the CDR3, the DNA is TGTGCCAGCAGCCCGGTAGATTGGGGGAGGTCCATATATGGCTACACCTTC. It is translated as CASSPVDWGRSIYGYTF.

The table lists this clone with a few counts. The rearrangement joins TRBV7-9 to TRBJ2-1; no clear D. The CDR3 extends over 16 amino acids. Germline V gene lookup returns CDR1 SEHNR and CDR2 FQNEAQ (reference sequence). V gave up 1 base and J gave up 0 bases, with 10 bases separating them. Here the CDR3 DNA reads TGTGCCAGCAGCTTAGATCGTCCGAGCTCCTACAATGAGCAGTTCTTC. This gives the protein CASSLDRPSSYNEQFF.

This clone was found a few times. The rearrangement links TRBV18 to TRBJ2-1, with TRBD1 as a possible D gene (6 bases). This CDR3 is built from 13 residues. V dropped 5 bases and J dropped 5 bases, with 10 bases sitting between them. Per the germline V gene, CDR1 is KGHSH and CDR2 is LQKENI. CDR3 DNA sequence: TGTGCCAGCTCAGCCGACAGGCACAATGAGCAGTTCTTC. The encoded protein is CASSADRHNEQFF.

The chain carries TRBV9 and TRBJ2-3; D could derive from TRBD1 or TRBD2 (5 bases each). CDR3 size: 15 residues. Germline V CDR1 and CDR2: SGDLS, YYNGEE. V dropped 4 bases and J dropped 2 bases, with 14 bases sitting between them. The CDR3 nucleotides read TGTGCCAGCAGCCCCCGGGGCCTATACACAGATACGCAGTATTTT. It encodes CASSPRGLYTDTQYF.

Here the CDR3 DNA reads TGTGCCTGGGGTCCGAACACCGGGGAGCTGTTTTTT. Translation: CAWGPNTGELFF. The V and J genes are TRBV30 and TRBJ2-2, with no clear D. V lost 5 bases and J 0 bases, leaving 4 bases between the germline ends. The CDR3 has 12 amino acids. Germline CDR1 is GTSNPN and CDR2 is SVGIG (reference sequence).

The chain has TRBV7-2 and TRBJ1-4; D is possibly TRBD1 (5 bases). This CDR3 spans 15 amino acids. Deletions cut 8 bases from V and 2 bases from J, with 15 bases between. From germline, CDR1 is SGHTA and CDR2 FQGNSA. The CDR3 is CASGTAAGTNEKLFF. The CDR3 coding sequence is TGTGCCAGCGGGACGGCGGCCGGGACTAATGAAAAACTGTTTTTT.

The CDR3 DNA reads as TGCGCCAGCAGCTTGCAAGGGGAGAGTGAGCAGTTCTTC. This sequence encodes CASSLQGESEQFF. The gene calls are TRBV5-1 and TRBJ2-1; tentatively, D is TRBD1 or TRBD2 (5 bases each). The length of the CDR3 is 13 residues. The V end was cut by 1 base, the J end by 9 bases, with 11 bases between. Germline CDR1 and CDR2: SGHRS and YFSETQ.

This clone turned up a few times. V gene TRBV30 combines with J gene TRBJ1-3; D perhaps matches TRBD1 (6 bases). V was shortened by 8 bases and J by 0 bases, with 11 bases between the two germline ends. The CDR3 runs to 13 residues. Germline lookup yields CDR1 GTSNPN and CDR2 SVGIG (reference sequence). Here the CDR3 reads CAVNRDSGNTIYF. The CDR3 DNA reads TGTGCCGTAAACAGGGACTCTGGAAACACCATATATTTT.

This clone was seen only a few times. The chain recombines TRBV6-5 with TRBJ1-1; the D is unclear. Per the germline V gene, CDR1 is MNHEY and CDR2 is SVGAGI. The CDR3 loop spans 13 amino acids. The V end was cut by 9 bases, the J end by 3 bases, with 14 bases between. The CDR3 DNA reads TGTGCCAGTTGTTTATTGCTGGACACTGAAGCTTTCTTT. This gives the protein CASCLLLDTEAFF.

This chain's CDR3 is CSARALRQQYF. The CDR3 nucleotides are TGCAGTGCTAGGGCCCTAAGGCAGCAGTACTTC. This chain uses TRBV20-1 with TRBJ2-7; D uncertain. The CDR3 length is 11 residues. Germline V gene sequence: CDR1 DFQATT, CDR2 SNEGSKA (reference sequence). With 3 bases removed from V and 8 bases from J, the gap between germline ends came to 11 bases.

This clone was observed a few times. The rearrangement uses TRBV5-1 and TRBJ2-7, with 8 positions matching TRBD1. CDR1 SGHRS and CDR2 YFSETQ come from the germline V gene. There are 14 residues in the CDR3. V gave up 4 bases and J gave up 1 base; unmatched junction bases: 4. The CDR3 spells CASSDRTGSYEQYF. The CDR3 DNA reads as TGCGCCAGCAGCGACCGGACAGGGTCCTACGAGCAGTACTTC.

This chain links TRBV2 with TRBJ1-1; D remains ambiguous. This CDR3 comprises 13 residues. Trimming left V 10 bases short and J 1 base short, with 13 bases between. Germline CDR1 SNHLY, CDR2 FYNNEI. The CDR3 DNA sequence: TGTGCCACCCCAGAACGGGGGAACACTGAAGCTTTCTTT. Its translation is CATPERGNTEAFF.

The V gene is TRBV7-2, the J gene TRBJ2-5; 9 bases map to TRBD2. Trimming removed 5 bases from V and 2 bases from J; junction bases left unmatched: 6. CDR1 SGHTA and CDR2 FQGNSA come from the germline V gene. This CDR3 region has 15 residues. The CDR3 nucleotides are TGTGCCAGCAGCCGCAGCGGGGGGACACAAGAGACCCAGTACTTC. Encoded protein: CASSRSGGTQETQYF.

As for this clone: The identical CDR3 is also encoded by other nucleotide sequences in the sample. The chain couples TRBV7-2 to TRBJ2-1; D unresolved. The CDR3 runs 13 residues. Germline V gives CDR1 SGHTA, CDR2 FQGNSA. V gave up 5 bases and J gave up 4 bases, with 9 bases separating them. CDR3 residues: CASSQREYNEQFF. CDR3 in DNA: TGTGCCAGCAGCCAAAGAGAATACAATGAGCAGTTCTTC.

This clone showed up just a few times. The chain joins TRBV18 to TRBJ2-7; TRBD2 might be the D (6 bases). Germline V lookup: CDR1 KGHSH, CDR2 LQKENI. Trimming stripped 6 bases from V and 0 bases from J, with 12 bases between. This CDR3 contains 14 residues. The CDR3 region has the DNA TGTGCCAGCTCCCCGGGTAGCGGCTCCTACGAGCAGTACTTC. It codes for CASSPGSGSYEQYF.

The chain combines TRBV25-1 with TRBJ1-1; no firm D call. CDR3 length: 12 residues. Trimming stripped 7 bases from V and 5 bases from J, with 11 bases between. The germline V gene has CDR1 MGHDK and CDR2 SYGVNS. The CDR3 is CASTAHGTEAFF. CDR3 nucleotide sequence: TGTGCCAGCACCGCCCATGGTACTGAAGCTTTCTTT.

This clone was seen more than once but under ten times. The chain couples TRBV5-4 to TRBJ1-2; 7 bases agree with TRBD1. CDR3 length: 14 residues. The V and J ends lost 2 bases and 3 bases, in that order; junction bases with no gene match: 4. Germline V gives CDR1 SGHNT, CDR2 YYREEE (reference sequence). CDR3 amino acids: CASSFDRVYYGYTF. CDR3 nucleotide sequence: TGTGCCAGCAGCTTCGACAGGGTCTACTATGGCTACACCTTC. Looking up the rest from reference TRBV5-4 and TRBJ1-2 gives the full variable domain: ETGVTQSPTHLIKTRGQQVTLRCSSQSGHNTVSWYQQALGQGPQFIFQYYREEENGRGNFPPRFSGLQFPNYSSELNVNALELDDSALYLCASSFDRVYYGYTFGSGTRLTVV.

V gene TRBV25-1 combines with J gene TRBJ2-3; tentatively, D is TRBD1 or TRBD2 (5 bases each). From germline, CDR1 is MGHDK and CDR2 SYGVNS. Trimming pared 7 bases from V and 3 bases from J, leaving 17 bases between. The CDR3 has 15 amino acids. CDR3 DNA: TGTGCCAGCACCGAAAATTCCGGGACGACAGATACGCAGTATTTT. Translated, it gives CASTENSGTTDTQYF.

In its sample, this clone was seen many times. The chain recombines TRBV21-1 with TRBJ2-3. TRBV21-1 is a pseudogene. This CDR3 contains 15 residues. Here the CDR3 reads CASSKAGGHTDTQYF. CDR3 in DNA: TGTGCCAGCAGCAAAGCCGGGGGACACACAGATACGCAGTATTTT.

In this sample, this clone turned up a few times. The chain links TRBV29-1 to TRBJ2-1; 7 nucleotides agree with TRBD2. V gave up 8 bases and J gave up 9 bases; unmatched junction bases: 10. Germline CDR1 is SQVTM and CDR2 is ANQGSEA. The CDR3 runs to 12 residues. CDR3 sequence (DNA): TGCAGCTCTGGGGAGGGGTTCGGTGAGCAGTTCTTC. Its protein product is CSSGEGFGEQFF.

This clone occurred a few times. The chain joins TRBV4-3 to TRBJ2-3, with 9 positions matching TRBD1. From germline, CDR1 is LGHNA and CDR2 YSLEER. This CDR3 is 16 amino acids long. V was pared by 4 bases and J by 4 bases, with 9 bases of the junction left unmatched. CDR3 DNA sequence: TGCGCCAGCAGCCCATCCGGGACAGGGTACGCAGATACGCAGTATTTT. Translated, it gives CASSPSGTGYADTQYF.